One sample yielded the 32 T cell receptor beta chains listed below, sequenced in a study of blood T cell repertoires in COVID-19. Produced via immunoSEQ multiplex PCR; TCRdb's table is partial and in-frame only. The table records 25,000 to 35,000 clones, more than 85% of them present only once. The specimen sequenced was peripheral blood. These receptors originate from a human donor in a cohort sampled during active COVID-19. The donor label of this sample is uncertain.

The rearrangement links TRBV18 to TRBJ2-7, with 14 bases fitting TRBD2. The V and J ends lost 0 bases and 6 bases, in that order; junction bases with no gene match: 1. CDR1 is KGHSH, CDR2 LQKENI, per germline. The CDR3 spans 15 residues. CDR3 sequence reads: CASSPPTSGRGEQYF. The CDR3 DNA is TGTGCCAGCTCACCACCGACTAGCGGGAGGGGCGAGCAGTACTTC. The variable domain in full, completed from reference TRBV18 and TRBJ2-7, reads NAGVMQNPRHLVRRRGQEARLRCSPMKGHSHVYWYRQLPEEGLKFMVYLQKENIIDESGMPKERFSAEFPKEGPSILRIQQVVRGDSAAYFCASSPPTSGRGEQYFGPGTRLTVT.

In this sample, this clone turned up a few times. V is TRBV7-9 and J is TRBJ2-5, with 8 bases matching TRBD2. This CDR3 is 16 amino acids long. Germline loops: CDR1 SEHNR, CDR2 FQNEAQ (reference sequence). Trimming at V came to 7 bases and at J to 1 base, leaving 11 bases not matched to a gene. The CDR3 loop is CASTRGGKKGQETQYF. The CDR3 DNA follows: TGTGCCAGCACCCGCGGGGGGAAGAAGGGCCAAGAGACCCAGTACTTC.

The J gene is TRBJ2-7, the V gene TRBV5-5, with 9 bases fitting TRBD2. The CDR3 has 14 residues. V trimming: 2 bases; J trimming: 6 bases; junction bases outside the gene matches: 6. Germline CDR1 reads SGHKS; CDR2 reads YYEKEE (reference sequence). This CDR3 is CASSFTSGSVEQYF. The CDR3 DNA reads as TGTGCCAGCAGCTTTACTAGCGGGTCTGTCGAGCAGTACTTC.

The chain links TRBV9 to TRBJ2-1; 11 bases match TRBD2. CDR1 is SGDLS, CDR2 YYNGEE, per germline. This CDR3 is built from 15 residues. Unmatched junction bases numbered 3, after V lost 3 bases and J lost 4 bases. The CDR3 DNA is TGTGCCAGCAGCGAGACTAGCGGGGTTTACAATGAGCAGTTCTTC. It is translated as CASSETSGVYNEQFF. Combining the CDR3 with reference TRBV9 and TRBJ2-1 gives the whole variable domain DSGVTQTPKHLITATGQRVTLRCSPRSGDLSVYWYQQSLDQGLQFLIQYYNGEERAKGNILERFSAQQFPDLHSELNLSSLELGDSALYFCASSETSGVYNEQFFGPGTRLTVL.

The V call is TRBV12-3 or TRBV12-4, the J call TRBJ2-5; 10 bases agree with TRBD2. V was pared by 6 bases and J by 3 bases, with 1 base of the junction left unmatched. The CDR3 has 13 amino acids. CDR3 residues: CASSSGGEETQYF. For the CDR3, the DNA is TGTGCCAGCAGCAGCGGGGGGGAAGAGACCCAGTACTTC.

J is TRBJ2-3 and V is TRBV6-6; 11 nucleotides match TRBD2. This CDR3 spans 15 amino acids. Unmatched junction bases numbered 7, after V lost 4 bases and J lost 7 bases. CDR1 and CDR2 (germline): MNHNY, SVGAGI (reference sequence). In DNA form, the CDR3 reads TGTGCCAGCAGTTGGGCTAGCGGGAGGACAAATACGCAGTATTTT. Its protein is CASSWASGRTNTQYF.

This clone has only a few counts. This chain connects TRBV5-1 to TRBJ2-7; TRBD2 aligns across 9 bases. In germline, CDR1 is SGHRS, CDR2 YFSETQ. J lost 2 bases, V lost 2 bases, and 5 bases had no gene match. The CDR3 length is 15 residues. As DNA, the CDR3 is TGCGCCAGCAGCTTTAGCGGGAGTAATACCTACGAGCAGTACTTC. Amino acid sequence: CASSFSGSNTYEQYF.

J is TRBJ2-2 and V is TRBV5-1; 8 bases agree with TRBD2. Germline V gene data show CDR1 as SGHRS and CDR2 as YFSETQ. After removal of 0 bases from V and 5 bases from J, the junction contained 12 bases not matched to a gene. CDR3 size: 18 residues. CDR3 protein: CASSLAGSGSLETGELFF. The CDR3 nucleotides are TGCGCCAGCAGCTTGGCCGGGAGCGGGAGTTTGGAGACCGGGGAGCTGTTTTTT.

The rearrangement joins TRBV11-2 to TRBJ2-3, with 9 bases aligning to TRBD2. Losses at the gene ends were 0 bases for V and 4 bases for J; bases not matched to a gene: 2. The CDR3 loop spans 15 amino acids. CDR1 is SGHAT and CDR2 is FQNNGV in the germline V gene. CDR3 protein: CASSLELAGSDTQYF. DNA of the CDR3: TGTGCCAGCAGCTTAGAACTAGCGGGTTCAGATACGCAGTATTTT.

This chain links TRBV14 with TRBJ2-7; 12 bases fit TRBD2. This CDR3 is 18 amino acids long. Germline V CDR1 and CDR2: SGHDN, FVKESK. Germline trimming cut 4 bases from V and 3 bases from J; bases unmatched to any gene: 13. CDR3 bases: TGTGCCAGCAGCCCAAAACTAGCGGGAGGAAAAAGTAACTACGAGCAGTACTTC. Translation: CASSPKLAGGKSNYEQYF. The variable domain in full, with the rest retrieved from reference TRBV14 and TRBJ2-7, is EAGVTQFPSHSVIEKGQTVTLRCDPISGHDNLYWYRRVMGKEIKFLLHFVKESKQDESGMPNNRFLAERTGGTYSTLKVQPAELEDSGVYFCASSPKLAGGKSNYEQYFGPGTRLTVT.

This chain joins TRBV5-4 and TRBJ2-5, with 8 bases that match TRBD2. Germline V gives CDR1 SGHNT, CDR2 YYREEE (reference sequence). The J segment lost 3 bases and the V segment lost 5 bases, leaving 6 bases of the junction unmatched. CDR3 length equals 14 residues. CDR3 bases: TGTGCCAGCAGAGCAAGCGGGAGTGAAGAGACCCAGTACTTC. This translates into CASRASGSEETQYF.

The genes are TRBV7-3 and TRBJ2-1; no clear D. V dropped 5 bases and J dropped 5 bases, with 19 bases sitting between them. This CDR3 spans 16 amino acids. CDR1 is SGHTA, CDR2 FQGTGA, per germline. The CDR3: CASSKWAHPPDNEQFF. In DNA form, the CDR3 reads TGTGCCAGCAGCAAATGGGCTCACCCCCCCGACAATGAGCAGTTCTTC.

A word on this clone: This same CDR3 is encoded by further DNA sequences in the sample. The V and J genes are TRBV9 and TRBJ1-4; TRBD1 matches at 7 bases. V was pared by 3 bases and J by 8 bases, with 7 bases of the junction left unmatched. CDR1 and CDR2 (germline): SGDLS, YYNGEE. This CDR3 region has 14 residues. CDR3: CASSGGGAGEKLFF. DNA of the CDR3: TGTGCCAGCAGCGGAGGGGGCGCCGGGGAAAAACTGTTTTTT.

Written as DNA, the CDR3 is TGTGCCAGCTCCCAAGGGGTCGTCAGTTCTGGGGCCAACGTCCTGACTTTC. This codes for CASSQGVVSSGANVLTF. V is TRBV18 and J is TRBJ2-6; D might be TRBD1 (5 bases). The CDR3 sequence is 17 residues long. Trimming removed 6 bases at V and 1 base at J, with 16 bases between. The germline CDR1 and CDR2 sequences are KGHSH and LQKENI.

This clone was counted a single time. The V and J genes are TRBV19 and TRBJ2-3; D unresolved. This CDR3 contains 13 residues. The germline V and J ends were trimmed by 7 bases and 4 bases, with 12 bases remaining between them. Germline assignment: CDR1 LNHDA and CDR2 SQIVND (reference sequence). The CDR3 sequence is CASNPRSSDTQYF. The CDR3 DNA is TGTGCCAGTAACCCCAGGTCCTCAGATACGCAGTATTTT. The full variable domain, in which reference TRBV19 and TRBJ2-3 provide the parts outside the CDR3, is DGGITQSPKYLFRKEGQNVTLSCEQNLNHDAMYWYRQDPGQGLRLIYYSQIVNDFQKGDIAEGYSVSREKKESFPLTVTSAQKNPTAFYLCASNPRSSDTQYFGPGTRLTVL.

The chain carries TRBV5-4 and TRBJ2-2; TRBD1 matches 7 bases. Trimming took 5 bases from V and 3 from J; bases not matched to a gene: 7. The CDR3 is made up of 15 amino acids. The germline gives CDR1 SGHNT, CDR2 YYREEE (reference sequence). The chain's CDR3 is CASSSGQRDTGELFF. DNA of the CDR3: TGTGCCAGCAGTTCGGGACAGAGAGACACCGGGGAGCTGTTTTTT. The variable domain in full, completed from reference TRBV5-4 and TRBJ2-2, reads ETGVTQSPTHLIKTRGQQVTLRCSSQSGHNTVSWYQQALGQGPQFIFQYYREEENGRGNFPPRFSGLQFPNYSSELNVNALELDDSALYLCASSSGQRDTGELFFGEGSRLTVL.

The rearrangement links TRBV12-2 to TRBJ2-1; the table gives TRBD2 as D, unverified against the DNA. TRBV12-2 is deemed a pseudogene. The CDR3 totals 20 residues. This CDR3 reads CASRNCQGTSGRPRYNEQFF. The CDR3 DNA follows: TGTGCAAGTCGGAACTGTCAAGGGACTAGCGGGAGACCACGCTACAATGAGCAGTTCTTC.

This chain links TRBV5-1 with TRBJ2-7; the D gene is possibly TRBD2 (6 bases). CDR3 length: 15 residues. V dropped 0 bases and J dropped 1 base, with 11 bases sitting between them. Germline V CDR1 and CDR2: SGHRS, YFSETQ. CDR3 nucleotides: TGCGCCAGCAGCTTGGCCTCCGGGACTTCCTACGAGCAGTACTTC. Protein product: CASSLASGTSYEQYF.

The chain carries TRBV10-1 and TRBJ1-1; 10 bases line up with TRBD1. CDR1 is WNHNN and CDR2 is SYGVQD in the germline V gene (reference sequence). V trimming: 3 bases; J trimming: 0 bases; junction bases outside the gene matches: 4. There are 16 residues in the CDR3. As DNA, the CDR3 is TGCGCCAGCAGTGACACGACAGGGGGCCTGAACACTGAAGCTTTCTTT. Its translation: CASSDTTGGLNTEAFF.

CDR3 loop: CASSLDRLDTEAFF. Here the CDR3 DNA reads TGCGCCAGCAGCTTGGACAGGCTGGACACTGAAGCTTTCTTT. This sequence joins TRBV5-1 and TRBJ1-1, with a weak D call TRBD1 (5 bases). V lost 0 bases, J lost 3 bases, and 9 bases lay in between. The CDR3 loop spans 14 amino acids. From germline, CDR1 is SGHRS and CDR2 YFSETQ.

This sequence joins TRBV24-1 and TRBJ2-2, with 9 bases fitting TRBD2. Per germline, CDR1 KGHDR and CDR2 SFDVKD. CDR3 length: 16 amino acids. Trimming took 7 bases from V and 5 from J; bases not matched to a gene: 10. CDR3 loop: CATSLASGRRTGELFF. DNA of the CDR3: TGTGCCACCAGCTTGGCGAGCGGGAGGAGGACCGGGGAGCTGTTTTTT.

The chain has TRBV10-3 and TRBJ2-7; TRBD2 matches 10 bases. Germline V gene lookup returns CDR1 ENHRY and CDR2 SYGVKD. This CDR3 is 15 amino acids long. The V gene end was trimmed by 0 bases and the J gene end by 4 bases; junction bases not matched to a gene: 3. In nucleotides, the CDR3 is TGTGCCATCAGTGAGTCGTCGGGACTAGCGTACGAGCAGTACTTC. It translates to CAISESSGLAYEQYF.

The V gene is TRBV24-1, the J gene TRBJ1-2; D is undetermined. The germline V gene has CDR1 KGHDR and CDR2 SFDVKD. This CDR3 has 14 amino acids. V was pared by 4 bases and J by 3 bases, with 11 bases between. CDR3 sequence (DNA): TGTGCCACCAGTGACTTCCCCCGCGACTATGGCTACACCTTC. Translated: CATSDFPRDYGYTF.

The chain uses TRBV24-1 and TRBJ1-1; 7 bases match TRBD1. The germline V gene has CDR1 KGHDR and CDR2 SFDVKD. V dropped 3 bases and J dropped 2; count of bases not matched to a gene: 5. The CDR3 runs to 15 residues. The CDR3 DNA sequence: TGTGCCACCAGTGATCTCGACAGGGCTAACACTGAAGCTTTCTTT. This gives the protein CATSDLDRANTEAFF.

V and J are TRBV5-1 and TRBJ1-2, with TRBD1 matching over 9 bases. V shed 4 bases, J shed 6 bases, and the junction held 25 bases outside the gene matches. CDR1 is SGHRS, CDR2 YFSETQ, per germline. The CDR3 runs to 20 residues. The CDR3 spells CASSKTLTTGQGTIFDGYTF. The CDR3 bases are TGCGCCAGCAGCAAAACTCTCACCACGGGACAGGGTACGATATTCGATGGCTACACCTTC.

This chain connects TRBV7-9 to TRBJ2-7; 7 bases map to TRBD1. CDR1 and CDR2 (germline): SEHNR, FQNEAQ (reference sequence). This CDR3 has 14 residues. V lost 10 bases, J lost 1 base, and 10 bases stayed unmatched. The CDR3 region has the DNA TGTGCCACGATCGGGACAGTCGGTTCCTACGAGCAGTACTTC. This translates into CATIGTVGSYEQYF.

The V and J genes are TRBV6-2 or TRBV6-3 and TRBJ1-4, with D unclear. Trimming left V 5 bases short and J 8 bases short, with 15 bases between. CDR3 length: 14 residues. CDR1 and CDR2 from the germline V gene are MNHEY and SVGEGT. The CDR3 protein is CASSTGTLGEKLFF. Here the CDR3 DNA reads TGTGCCAGCAGTACCGGAACCCTGGGCGAAAAACTGTTTTTT.

This sequence joins TRBV12-3 or TRBV12-4 and TRBJ2-5; no clear D gene. Deletions cut 6 bases from V and 2 bases from J, with 4 bases between. This CDR3 spans 11 amino acids. CDR3 residues: CASRHQETQYF. CDR3 DNA: TGTGCCAGCAGACATCAAGAGACCCAGTACTTC.

V usage is TRBV24-1 and J usage is TRBJ2-1; TRBD2 agrees at 13 bases. The CDR3 is 19 amino acids. Per the germline V gene, CDR1 is KGHDR and CDR2 is SFDVKD. V shed 3 bases and J 0 bases; nucleotides not matched to a gene: 7. The CDR3 nucleotides are TGTGCCACCAGTGATGATTGGGGACTAGCGGGAAGCTCCTACAATGAGCAGTTCTTC. The encoded protein is CATSDDWGLAGSSYNEQFF.

The V gene is TRBV24-1, the J gene TRBJ1-5; D gene unclear. The CDR3 sequence is 11 residues long. The V and J ends lost 0 bases and 11 bases respectively, with 4 bases between them. Germline loops: CDR1 KGHDR, CDR2 SFDVKD. CDR3 amino acids: CATSDLSTQHF. Here the CDR3 DNA reads TGTGCCACCAGTGATTTGTCCACCCAGCATTTT.

The rearrangement joins TRBV7-9 to TRBJ2-7; the D gene is possibly TRBD2 (5 bases). From germline, CDR1 is SEHNR and CDR2 FQNEAQ (reference sequence). The CDR3 has 12 residues. The germline V and J ends were trimmed by 3 bases and 5 bases, with 8 bases remaining between them. The CDR3 sequence is CASSFGRDEQYF. The CDR3, as DNA: TGTGCCAGCAGCTTCGGGCGGGACGAGCAGTACTTC.

The genes are TRBV30 and TRBJ1-2; D not certain. Trimming took 1 base from V and 8 from J, leaving 11 bases between them. This CDR3 is built from 12 residues. CDR1 is GTSNPN, CDR2 SVGIG, per germline (reference sequence). In nucleotides, the CDR3 is TGTGCCTGGAGTGACAGATACCAAGGCTACACCTTC. It yields the protein CAWSDRYQGYTF.